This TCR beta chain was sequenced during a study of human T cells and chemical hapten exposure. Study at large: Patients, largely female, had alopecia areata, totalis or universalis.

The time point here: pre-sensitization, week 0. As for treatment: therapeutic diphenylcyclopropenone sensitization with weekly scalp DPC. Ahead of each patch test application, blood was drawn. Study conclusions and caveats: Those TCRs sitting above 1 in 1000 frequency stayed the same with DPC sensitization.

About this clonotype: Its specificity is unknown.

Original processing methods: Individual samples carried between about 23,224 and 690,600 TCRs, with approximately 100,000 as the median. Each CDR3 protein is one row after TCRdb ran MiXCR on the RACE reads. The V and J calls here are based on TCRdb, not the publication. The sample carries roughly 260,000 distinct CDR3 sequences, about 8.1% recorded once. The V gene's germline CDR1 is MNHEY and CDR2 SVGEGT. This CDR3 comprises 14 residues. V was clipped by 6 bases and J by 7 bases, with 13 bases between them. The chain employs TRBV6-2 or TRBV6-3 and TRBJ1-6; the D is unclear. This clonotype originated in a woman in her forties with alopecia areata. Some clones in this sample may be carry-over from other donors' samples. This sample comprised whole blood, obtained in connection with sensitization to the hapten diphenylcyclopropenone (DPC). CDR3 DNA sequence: TGTGCCAGCAGACCGGACTGGAGGAATTCACCCCTCCACTTT. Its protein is CASRPDWRNSPLHF.